The next 6 T cell receptor beta chains were all read from a single sample in a study of cytomegalovirus exposure and HLA in healthy donors. Clones were sequenced by immunoSEQ multiplex PCR, and TCRdb holds only the in-frame ones, with some missing. This table has approximately 90,000 clones, 95% to 98% appearing once. The sequenced material came from PBMCs. The receptors shown here come from a man younger than 35 in good health and CMV-seronegative.

This chain links TRBV28 with TRBJ2-1; 9 positions agree with TRBD2. Germline V gene sequence: CDR1 MDHEN, CDR2 SYDVKM. The V gene end was trimmed by 6 bases and the J gene end by 2 bases; junction bases not matched to a gene: 5. CDR3 length equals 15 residues. The CDR3 DNA reads as TGTGCCAGCAGGCGGGAGGGCCTCCCCTACAATGAGCAGTTCTTC. This sequence encodes CASRREGLPYNEQFF. Looking up the rest from reference TRBV28 and TRBJ2-1 gives the full variable domain: DVKVTQSSRYLVKRTGEKVFLECVQDMDHENMFWYRQDPGLGLRLIYFSYDVKMKEKGDIPEGYSVSREKKERFSLILESASTNQTSMYLCASRREGLPYNEQFFGPGTRLTVL.

Here the CDR3 reads CASSLVTGSSGNTIYF. CDR3 nucleotide sequence: TGTGCCAGCAGCTTAGTAACAGGGAGTTCTGGAAACACCATATATTTT. The rearrangement uses TRBV7-8 and TRBJ1-3; maybe TRBD1 (6 bases). The CDR3 spans 16 residues. The V gene lost 1 base and the J gene lost 1 base, with 11 bases spanning the gap. Germline V CDR1 and CDR2: SGHVS, FQNEAQ.

DNA for the CDR3: TGTGCCAGCAGCTCCGGACAGGGGTCAGTCTATGGCTACACCTTC. Protein: CASSSGQGSVYGYTF. The chain uses TRBV11-2 and TRBJ1-2, with TRBD1 identical over 9 bases. Germline CDR1 reads SGHAT; CDR2 reads FQNNGV. CDR3 length: 15 residues. Trimming at V came to 4 bases and at J to 4 bases, leaving 7 bases not matched to a gene.

J is TRBJ2-2 and V is TRBV10-1, with TRBD1 identical over 8 bases. Germline-derived CDR1 and CDR2 are WNHNN and SYGVQD (reference sequence). The V segment lost 3 bases and the J segment 6 bases; nucleotides outside the gene matches: 3. This CDR3 has 14 amino acids. CDR3 nucleotide sequence: TGCGCCAGCAGTGATGCAGGGGGCCCCGGGGAGCTGTTTTTT. It encodes CASSDAGGPGELFF.

This clone has a single count. V is TRBV6-1 and J is TRBJ1-1; D is perhaps TRBD1 (5 bases). Germline V gene data show CDR1 as MNHNS and CDR2 as SASEGT. The CDR3 consists of 12 residues. V lost 7 bases, J lost 6 bases, and 12 bases lay in between. The CDR3 loop reads CASTWGQAEAFF. The CDR3 DNA reads as TGTGCCAGCACCTGGGGCCAGGCTGAAGCTTTCTTT.

The table lists this clone with a count of one. J is TRBJ2-7 and V is TRBV6-1; 11 nucleotides match TRBD2. With 8 bases clipped from V and 4 bases from J, the junction kept 4 bases outside the gene matches. Germline-derived CDR1 and CDR2 are MNHNS and SASEGT. The CDR3 runs 13 residues. The CDR3 loop reads CASEGLAAYEQYF. The CDR3 coding sequence is TGTGCCAGCGAGGGACTAGCGGCATACGAGCAGTACTTC.